This T cell receptor (beta chain) was sequenced in a study of control samples from healthy donors and cancer patients (TCRdb year 2020). The library was produced with the immunoSEQ multiplex PCR assay. TCRdb re-hosts the immuneACCESS table, in-frame sequences only. Its copies lack some clones; in the studies checked, an unresolved V gene accounts for under half of them, and the cause for the rest is not known. The sample table shows 400,000 to 500,000 clones, and around 90% are seen once. The ten largest account for over 5.5% of the sample. A remark on this clone: This receptor's antigen is unknown. No much larger clone is present one base from it, and per-base qualities are unavailable.

The sequenced material came from PBMCs. The receptor comes from a man aged 40-55 years with head and neck cancer.

The CDR3 loop reads CASSLGSTGELFF. The DNA reads as follows: TGCGCCAGCAGCTTAGGGAGCACCGGGGAGCTGTTTTTT. The V and J genes are TRBV5-1 and TRBJ2-2; TRBD2 is a weak D gene call, 5 bases matching. Sequences SGHRS (CDR1) and YFSETQ (CDR2) are obtained from the germline V gene. V drops 2 bases and J drops 4 bases, leaving 6 bases in between. The CDR3 contains 13 residues, cysteine and phenylalanine counted. Left in the record is the CDR3 DNA by itself, 39 bases read in frame from the first base. Joined to the reference TRBV5-1 and TRBJ2-2 proteins, this CDR3 gives the full variable domain: KAGVTQTPRYLIKTRGQQVTLSCSPISGHRSVSWYQQTPGQGLQFLFEYFSETQRNKGNFPGRFSGRQFSNSRSEMNVSTLELGDSALYLCASSLGSTGELFFGEGSRLTVL.